This T cell receptor beta chain was sequenced during a study of control samples from healthy donors and cancer patients. The table came from immunoSEQ multiplex PCR; TCRdb's copy has only in-frame clones and leaves some out. This sample carries about 130,000 clones, under 95% of them seen once, and the ten largest clones take roughly 8.7%. CDR3 length: 14 amino acids. CDR1 and CDR2 (germline): MNHEY, SMNVEV (reference sequence). Trimming took 2 bases from V and 11 from J; bases not matched to a gene: 8. This clone was seen only a few times. Sample: blood. This receptor was identified in a young man in good health. This sequence joins TRBV27 and TRBJ1-1, with 10 positions matching TRBD1. The CDR3 region has the DNA TGTGCCAGCAGTTTAGACCGGGACAGGGGCTATGCTTTCTTT. It translates to CASSLDRDRGYAFF.